This paragraph covers one T cell receptor beta chain sequence. Its antigen is not identified. This entry is derived from a study of response to subunit inactivated influenza vaccine. General study results and limits: New T cells are recruited in small numbers by each seasonal influenza vaccination, according to the authors' suggestion.

MiXCR, applied by TCRdb to the RT-PCR reads, yields one record per CDR3 protein. The table lists 550,000 to 650,000 distinct CDR3 sequences, 12% of them singletons. CDR3 length equals 16 residues. The V and J ends lost 4 bases and 5 bases, in that order; junction bases with no gene match: 13. The sequence was obtained from a man aged 50 to 59 who received an inactivated influenza vaccine. The rearrangement uses TRBV12-3 or TRBV12-4 and TRBJ2-5, with 7 bases aligning to TRBD2. This specimen consisted of PBMCs from blood, obtained on the day of vaccination. CDR3 in amino acids: CASSSRRGGDRETQYF. DNA of the CDR3: TGTGCCAGCAGTTCCCGAAGGGGAGGGGATAGGGAGACCCAGTACTTC.